Reported below is one TCR beta chain. V lost 1 base to trimming and J lost 0 bases, with 7 bases between them. This CDR3 comprises 15 residues. CDR1 LNHDA and CDR2 SQIVND come from the germline V gene (reference sequence). The method was immunoSEQ multiplex PCR; TCRdb's version includes in-frame clones alone and lacks a portion of them. Among some 100,000 clones listed, approximately 92% were seen once. The data stem from a study of T cell changes during pregnancy in multiple sclerosis. This receptor was identified in a female donor with multiple sclerosis, enrolled in a pregnancy study. Sequenced material: peripheral blood, taken in the second trimester of pregnancy. J is TRBJ1-5 and V is TRBV19; no clear D. The CDR3 coding sequence is TGTGCCAGTAGTATAGGTCCAAATAGCAATCAGCCCCAGCATTTT. It is translated as CASSIGPNSNQPQHF. Based on the CDR3 plus reference TRBV19 and TRBJ1-5, the full variable domain is DGGITQSPKYLFRKEGQNVTLSCEQNLNHDAMYWYRQDPGQGLRLIYYSQIVNDFQKGDIAEGYSVSREKKESFPLTVTSAQKNPTAFYLCASSIGPNSNQPQHFGDGTRLSIL.